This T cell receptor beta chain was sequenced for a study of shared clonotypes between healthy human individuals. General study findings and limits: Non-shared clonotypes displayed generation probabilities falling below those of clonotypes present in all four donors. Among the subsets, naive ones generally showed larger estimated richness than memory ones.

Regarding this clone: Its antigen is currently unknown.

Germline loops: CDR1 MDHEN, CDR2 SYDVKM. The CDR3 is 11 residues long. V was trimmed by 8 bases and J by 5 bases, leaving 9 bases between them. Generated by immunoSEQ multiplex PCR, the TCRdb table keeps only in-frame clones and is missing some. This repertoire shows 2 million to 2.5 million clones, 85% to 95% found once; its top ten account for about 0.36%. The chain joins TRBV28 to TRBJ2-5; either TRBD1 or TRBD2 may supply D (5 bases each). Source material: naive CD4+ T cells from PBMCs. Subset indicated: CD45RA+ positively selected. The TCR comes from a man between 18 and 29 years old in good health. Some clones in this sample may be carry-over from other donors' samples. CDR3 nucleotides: TGTGCCAGCGGGTGGGGGGAGACCCAGTACTTC. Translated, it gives CASGWGETQYF.